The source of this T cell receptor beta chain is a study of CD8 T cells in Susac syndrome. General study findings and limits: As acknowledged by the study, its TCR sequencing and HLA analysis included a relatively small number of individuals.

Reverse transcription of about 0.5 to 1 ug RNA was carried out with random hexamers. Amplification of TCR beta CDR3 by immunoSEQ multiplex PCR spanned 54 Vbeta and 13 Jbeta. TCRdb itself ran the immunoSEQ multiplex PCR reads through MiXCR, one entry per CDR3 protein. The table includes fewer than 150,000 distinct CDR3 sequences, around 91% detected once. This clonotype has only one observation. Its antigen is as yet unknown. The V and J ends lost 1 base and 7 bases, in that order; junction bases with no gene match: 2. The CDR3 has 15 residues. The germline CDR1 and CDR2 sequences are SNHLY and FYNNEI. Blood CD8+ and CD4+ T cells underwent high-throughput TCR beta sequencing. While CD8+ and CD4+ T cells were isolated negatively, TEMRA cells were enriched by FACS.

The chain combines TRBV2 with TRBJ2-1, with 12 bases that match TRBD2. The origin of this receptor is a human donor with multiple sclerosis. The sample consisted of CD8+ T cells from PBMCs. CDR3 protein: CASSEETSGSNEQFF. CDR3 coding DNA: TGTGCCAGCAGTGAAGAGACTAGCGGGAGTAATGAGCAGTTCTTC.